This TCR beta chain came from a study of siplizumab effects on memory and regulatory T cells (dated 2019 in TCRdb). The study in broad terms: The study looked at the effect of siplizumab, an anti-CD2 antibody, on alloreactive T-cell subsets in allogeneic mixed lymphocyte reactions made from human PBMCs. Results and caveats for the whole study, not just this receptor: Unstimulated naive T cells appeared more diverse than memory T cells, and naive cells seemed to contribute substantially to the alloresponse. In reactions with siplizumab, an average of approximately 69% of mappable alloreactive CD4+ clones were Treg-derived, compared with around 30% in control reactions. Because sequences at frequencies below about 10^-5 were poorly captured, only a minor fraction of alloreactive clones could be mapped back to unstimulated subsets. For roughly 75-95% of proliferating CD4+ or CD8+ clones, no naive or memory phenotype could be assigned. The cumulative frequency of alloreactive sequences that could be traced back to unstimulated CD4+ memory T cells was significantly reduced by siplizumab. No functional confirmation was obtained for the suppressive function of proliferating Tregs from siplizumab cultures.

Worth noting for this clone: No antigen is known for it. Nothing much larger sits one base from this clone, and base qualities are not available.

The library was produced with the immunoSEQ multiplex PCR assay. Roughly 100,000 TCR templates per sample were assayed by the deep sequencing platform. Genomic DNA extracted from sorted T cells was used for TCRbeta CDR3 sequencing. Per the original workflow: Clonal analysis of TCRbeta CDR3 data was done in the R programming language. Unstimulated samples were compared with post-reaction CFSE-low samples to define alloreactive CD4+ and CD8+ clones. By matching sequences to the repertoires of sorted unstimulated Treg and non-Treg cells, each alloreactive CD4+ clone was assigned a regulatory or non-regulatory origin. TCRdb stores this immuneACCESS table with in-frame sequences only. Part of the clones is absent; in the studies checked, under half of the shortfall reflects unresolved V genes, and no reason is known for the rest. The V and J calls and clone size were taken over from that table, and D and trimming were inferred from the DNA. This sample lists about 100,000 clones; about 94% were detected once. The ten most abundant clones make up less than 1.5% of the sample.

Sorted unstimulated T cells and proliferating T cells recovered from mixed lymphocyte reactions were subjected to TCRbeta CDR3 sequencing. Fresh whole blood from ten HLA-typed healthy donors served as the source for isolating PBMCs. Unstimulated CD4+ non-regulatory T cells were FACS-sorted to map the origin of alloreactive clones. Sequencing was performed on non-Treg CD4+ T cells sorted from blood. The meaning of the sample's cell subset or site label: FACS-sorted unstimulated CD4+ non-regulatory T cells. This receptor was taken from a human donor in good health.

The nucleotides read TGCGCCAGCAGCCCGACTAGTTTGGCAGATACGCAGTATTTT. Its protein is CASSPTSLADTQYF. Recombination connected TRBV4-1 to TRBJ2-3; perhaps TRBD2 is the D gene, with 6 bases matching. Reading from cysteine to phenylalanine, the CDR3 counts 14 amino acids. Of the read, only the CDR3 DNA is kept; its 42 bases are in frame from base 1. From the germline V gene, CDR1 is MGHRA and CDR2 is YSYEKL. Relative to germline, V is 4 bases shorter and J is 4 bases shorter, with 12 bases between their ends.